The sequence of this T cell receptor beta chain was determined in a study of T cell responses to AZD1222 COVID-19 vaccine. Study as a whole: Second-dose schedules of about 4 or about 12 weeks were combined.

Clones were read by immunoSEQ multiplex PCR, and TCRdb kept only the in-frame ones, dropping some. Of some 130,000 clones in the sample, about nine tenths were seen once. CDR1 is SGHAT, CDR2 FQNNGV, per germline. This CDR3 is 14 amino acids long. V shed 4 bases and J shed 2 bases, with 11 bases lying between them. The sequencing here drew on peripheral blood, taken on day 0 of AZD1222 vaccination. V gene TRBV11-2 combines with J gene TRBJ1-1; D is unresolved. The sequence was obtained from an adult in good health. The CDR3 nucleotides read TGTGCCAGCAGCTCAAGCGGCGGTAACACTGAAGCTTTCTTT. This codes for CASSSSGGNTEAFF.